This T cell receptor beta chain was observed in a study of blood T cell repertoires in COVID-19. Across the study: The analysed material was cDNA or gDNA that came from T cells, B-cell-depleted T cells, or PBMCs.

Methods used by the authors: Counts of nucleated cells, estimated from reference gene primer amplification, were obtained. Sequenced by immunoSEQ multiplex PCR; TCRdb stores in-frame clones only, minus some. V, J and clone size are taken as reported in that table, and D and trimming were inferred from the DNA itself. The sample yields around 250,000 clones, roughly 89% seen once. Material: peripheral blood. The clonotype was recovered from a woman aged 40 to 55 who had recovered from COVID-19.

CDR3 amino acids: CASSLGGWGSEQFF. The CDR3 region has the DNA TGTGCCAGCAGCTTGGGCGGGTGGGGAAGTGAGCAGTTCTTC. The chain carries TRBV7-9 and TRBJ2-1; TRBD2 might be the D (5 bases). This CDR3 is built from 14 residues. Trimming cost V 3 bases and J 9 bases, with 15 bases left between them. Germline CDR1 SEHNR, CDR2 FQNEAQ (reference sequence).